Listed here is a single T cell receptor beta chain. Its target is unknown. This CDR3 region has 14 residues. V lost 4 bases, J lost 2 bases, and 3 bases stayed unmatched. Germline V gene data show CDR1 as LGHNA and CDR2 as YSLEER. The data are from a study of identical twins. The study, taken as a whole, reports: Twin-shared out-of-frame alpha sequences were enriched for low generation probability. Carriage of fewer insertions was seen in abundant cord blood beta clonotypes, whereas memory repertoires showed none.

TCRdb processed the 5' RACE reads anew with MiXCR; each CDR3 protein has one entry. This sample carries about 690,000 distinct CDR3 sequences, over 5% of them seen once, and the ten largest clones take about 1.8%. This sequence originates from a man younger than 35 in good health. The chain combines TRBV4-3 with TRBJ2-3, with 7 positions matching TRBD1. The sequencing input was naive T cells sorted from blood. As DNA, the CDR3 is TGCGCCAGCAGCCGACAGGGAACCACAGATACGCAGTATTTT. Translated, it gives CASSRQGTTDTQYF.